The next 30 T cell receptor beta chains were all read from a single sample in a study of siplizumab effects on memory and regulatory T cells. Libraries were prepared by immunoSEQ multiplex PCR; TCRdb keeps only in-frame clonotypes and omits some of them. This table holds tens of thousands of clones, over 85% found once. Specimen: CD8+ T cells sorted from blood. These receptors were collected from a human donor in good health.

The chain combines TRBV6-5 with TRBJ2-3; no definite D call. The CDR3 spans 15 residues. V was shortened by 2 bases and J by 2 bases, with 11 bases between the two germline ends. The germline V gene encodes CDR1 MNHEY and CDR2 SVGAGI. The CDR3 DNA reads as TGTGCCAGCAGTTACCGGCAGCTAGACACAGATACGCAGTATTTT. Translation: CASSYRQLDTDTQYF.

The rearrangement joins TRBV15 to TRBJ2-5; 13 bases align to TRBD2. Losses at the gene ends were 1 base for V and 3 bases for J; bases not matched to a gene: 5. From germline, CDR1 is LNHNV and CDR2 YYDKDF (reference sequence). There are 17 residues in the CDR3. This CDR3 is CATSRVTGTSGKETQYF. In DNA, the CDR3 is TGTGCCACCAGCAGAGTTACCGGGACTAGCGGGAAAGAGACCCAGTACTTC.

This clone was seen just once. The V call is TRBV7-9, the J call TRBJ2-2, with D possibly called TRBD1 or TRBD2 (5 bases each). Germline V gives CDR1 SEHNR, CDR2 FQNEAQ (reference sequence). Trimming removed 5 bases from V and 3 bases from J, with 13 bases in between. There are 15 residues in the CDR3. The CDR3 DNA reads as TGTGCCAGCAGCCTTGGGACGACGGACACCGGGGAGCTGTTTTTT. It translates to CASSLGTTDTGELFF.

The chain carries TRBV4-3 and TRBJ2-3; a possible D gene is TRBD2 (5 bases). V lost 8 bases and J lost 1, with 7 bases in between. Germline V gene lookup returns CDR1 LGHNA and CDR2 YSLEER. The CDR3 runs to 12 residues. CDR3 protein: CASAAGTDTQYF. The CDR3 nucleotides are TGCGCCAGCGCAGCGGGCACAGATACGCAGTATTTT.

This clone was observed a single time. The chain joins TRBV14 to TRBJ1-1; D gene unclear. The length of the CDR3 is 14 residues. V lost 2 bases, J lost 1 base, and 8 bases lay in between. Germline V gene lookup returns CDR1 SGHDN and CDR2 FVKESK. As DNA, the CDR3 is TGTGCCAGCAGCCAACCACAGTGGAACACTGAAGCTTTCTTT. Translating it yields CASSQPQWNTEAFF.

The V and J genes are TRBV5-1 and TRBJ2-1, with 7 bases aligning to TRBD2. The ends lost 2 bases at V and 2 bases at J; junction bases unmatched: 4. The V gene's germline CDR1 is SGHRS and CDR2 YFSETQ. This CDR3 spans 15 amino acids. This CDR3 reads CASSFAGGTYNEQFF. The DNA for the CDR3 is TGCGCCAGCAGCTTCGCCGGGGGGACCTACAATGAGCAGTTCTTC.

J is TRBJ1-1 and V is TRBV25-1; D gene uncertain. Trimming cost V 3 bases and J 5 bases, with 7 bases left between them. Germline loops: CDR1 MGHDK, CDR2 SYGVNS. The CDR3 totals 12 residues. The CDR3 loop reads CASSDGGTEAFF. CDR3 nucleotide sequence: TGTGCCAGCAGTGATGGAGGAACTGAAGCTTTCTTT.

CDR3 DNA sequence: TGTGCCAGCAGCTTGGAAAGGGGGCGGACCGGGGAGCTGTTTTTT. Translating gives CASSLERGRTGELFF. The chain uses TRBV5-4 and TRBJ2-2, with 7 bases fitting TRBD1. The CDR3 runs 15 residues. Losses at the gene ends were 0 bases for V and 5 bases for J; bases not matched to a gene: 4. Germline V gives CDR1 SGHNT, CDR2 YYREEE (reference sequence).

A single count supports this clone. The chain uses TRBV5-5 and TRBJ2-7; D tentatively reads TRBD1 or TRBD2 (5 bases each). This CDR3 contains 16 residues. Trimming left V 2 bases short and J 7 bases short, with 22 bases between. Germline-derived CDR1 and CDR2 are SGHKS and YYEKEE (reference sequence). CDR3 nucleotides: TGTGCCAGCAGCTTTCCCGGGGCGGTCACTACTGGGGAGCAGTACTTC. Amino acid sequence: CASSFPGAVTTGEQYF. Based on the CDR3 plus reference TRBV5-5 and TRBJ2-7, the full variable domain is DAGVTQSPTHLIKTRGQQVTLRCSPISGHKSVSWYQQVLGQGPQFIFQYYEKEERGRGNFPDRFSARQFPNYSSELNVNALLLGDSALYLCASSFPGAVTTGEQYFGPGTRLTVT.

The rearrangement joins TRBV9 to TRBJ1-3, with D possibly being TRBD1 (5 bases). The CDR3 runs to 12 residues. Trimming removed 5 bases at V and 3 bases at J, with 6 bases between. Germline V gene data show CDR1 as SGDLS and CDR2 as YYNGEE. This CDR3 is CASRDSGNTIYF. The CDR3 coding sequence is TGTGCCAGCAGAGACAGTGGAAACACCATATATTTT.

The rearrangement links TRBV9 to TRBJ2-1, with 9 nucleotides matching TRBD2. CDR1 and CDR2 (germline): SGDLS, YYNGEE. The CDR3 has 16 residues. The ends lost 4 bases at V and 1 base at J; junction bases unmatched: 6. The CDR3 here is CASSLGAGGSYNEQFF. The DNA of the CDR3 is TGTGCCAGCAGCCTAGGAGCGGGAGGATCCTACAATGAGCAGTTCTTC.

This sequence joins TRBV4-1 and TRBJ1-1; D might be TRBD1 (5 bases). The CDR3 has 16 amino acids. Germline values: CDR1 MGHRA, CDR2 YSYEKL. V shed 0 bases and J shed 1 base, with 12 bases lying between them. DNA of the CDR3: TGCGCCAGCAGCCAAGATCCCCGGGGACGGAACACTGAAGCTTTCTTT. Translation gives CASSQDPRGRNTEAFF.

The V and J genes are TRBV4-2 and TRBJ1-1; D possibly corresponds to TRBD1 (6 bases). The germline V gene has CDR1 LGHNA and CDR2 YNFKEQ. This CDR3 has 15 residues. The V and J ends lost 0 bases and 4 bases respectively, with 12 bases between them. CDR3 DNA sequence: TGTGCCAGCAGCCAAGATCCGGGGGCGGGCACTGAAGCTTTCTTT. Protein sequence: CASSQDPGAGTEAFF.

The V call is TRBV14, the J call TRBJ1-1; D is ambiguous. Germline lookup yields CDR1 SGHDN and CDR2 FVKESK. The CDR3 contains 14 residues. V was clipped by 4 bases and J by 1 base, with 10 bases between them. CDR3 coding DNA: TGTGCCAGCAGCCGGACCCCACGGAACACTGAAGCTTTCTTT. The encoded protein is CASSRTPRNTEAFF.

The V call is TRBV2, the J call TRBJ2-3, with TRBD1 matching over 12 bases. Trimming removed 6 bases from V and 9 bases from J; junction bases left unmatched: 13. CDR3 length: 16 amino acids. The V gene's germline CDR1 is SNHLY and CDR2 FYNNEI. CDR3 sequence: CASRTGQGAAMSTQYF. The CDR3 DNA is TGTGCCAGCAGGACGGGACAGGGGGCTGCTATGAGCACGCAGTATTTT.

This clone was detected once. The chain combines TRBV6-1 with TRBJ1-5; D may be TRBD1 (6 bases). This CDR3 comprises 14 residues. V lost 5 bases to trimming and J lost 4 bases, with 12 bases between them. The germline V gene encodes CDR1 MNHNS and CDR2 SASEGT. This CDR3 reads CASSPFQGNQPQHF. The CDR3 DNA sequence: TGTGCCAGCAGTCCATTTCAGGGGAATCAGCCCCAGCATTTT.

The genes are TRBV27 and TRBJ2-7, with D uncertain. CDR3 size: 14 residues. CDR1 and CDR2 from the germline V gene are MNHEY and SMNVEV (reference sequence). V lost 0 bases, J lost 0 bases, and 6 bases lay in between. CDR3 residues: CASSLSLSSYEQYF. In DNA, the CDR3 is TGTGCCAGCAGTTTATCCCTAAGCTCCTACGAGCAGTACTTC.

The CDR3 sequence is CASSLDPREGTDTQYF. CDR3 sequence (DNA): TGTGCCAGCAGCTTAGACCCCAGAGAAGGCACAGATACGCAGTATTTT. The chain joins TRBV7-2 to TRBJ2-3; D remains ambiguous. The V end was cut by 1 base, the J end by 1 base, with 12 bases between. The CDR3 runs 16 residues. CDR1 SGHTA and CDR2 FQGNSA come from the germline V gene. Together with reference TRBV7-2 and TRBJ2-3, the CDR3 gives the full variable domain: GAGVSQSPSNKVTEKGKDVELRCDPISGHTALYWYRQSLGQGLEFLIYFQGNSAPDKSGLPSDRFSAERTGGSVSTLTIQRTQQEDSAVYLCASSLDPREGTDTQYFGPGTRLTVL.

This clone was seen a single time. V gene TRBV13 combines with J gene TRBJ1-2; 9 bases line up with TRBD1. Germline CDR1 and CDR2: PRHDT and FYEKMQ (reference sequence). The CDR3 covers 16 residues. V lost 4 bases and J lost 0; bases outside the gene matches: 6. The CDR3 nucleotides are TGTGCCAGCAGCTCCCGGGACAGGGCTCCTAACTATGGCTACACCTTC. It yields the protein CASSSRDRAPNYGYTF.

The chain recombines TRBV4-1 with TRBJ2-1; D is unclear. This CDR3 is 11 amino acids long. CDR1 and CDR2 from the germline V gene are MGHRA and YSYEKL. V lost 1 base to trimming and J lost 9 bases, with 4 bases between them. The CDR3 spells CASSQGVEQFF. The CDR3 bases are TGCGCCAGCAGCCAAGGCGTTGAGCAGTTCTTC.

This chain connects TRBV27 to TRBJ2-2, with D unresolved. CDR3 length equals 15 residues. V gave up 1 base and J gave up 0 bases, with 6 bases separating them. Germline CDR1 reads MNHEY; CDR2 reads SMNVEV (reference sequence). The CDR3 loop reads CASSLFYSNTGELFF. CDR3 in DNA: TGTGCCAGCAGTTTATTTTATTCGAACACCGGGGAGCTGTTTTTT.

This chain connects TRBV18 to TRBJ2-3; D is unclear. The CDR3 extends over 13 amino acids. The ends were cut back, 4 bases at V and 3 bases at J, with 8 bases in the middle. Germline assignment: CDR1 KGHSH and CDR2 LQKENI. The chain's CDR3 is CASSRSRTDTQYF. CDR3 DNA sequence: TGTGCCAGCTCACGATCCCGTACAGATACGCAGTATTTT.

The V call is TRBV4-1, the J call TRBJ2-1; D not resolved. Germline CDR1 reads MGHRA; CDR2 reads YSYEKL. V lost 6 bases and J lost 1, with 7 bases in between. The CDR3 covers 13 residues. The CDR3: CASREESYNEQFF. CDR3 coding DNA: TGCGCCAGCAGGGAAGAATCCTACAATGAGCAGTTCTTC.

The chain has TRBV30 and TRBJ2-7; D possibly corresponds to TRBD2 (5 bases). The CDR3 consists of 14 residues. Looked up from germline, CDR1 is GTSNPN and CDR2 is SVGIG (reference sequence). The V end lost 2 bases, the J end lost 2 bases, and 13 bases lay between the germline ends. The CDR3: CAWSPSTGTYEQYF. The CDR3 DNA follows: TGTGCCTGGAGTCCTTCCACGGGAACCTACGAGCAGTACTTC.

The chain employs TRBV29-1 and TRBJ2-1; a weak D match, TRBD2 (7 bases). The V end lost 4 bases, the J end lost 2 bases, and 12 bases lay between the germline ends. The CDR3 contains 14 residues. Looked up from germline, CDR1 is SQVTM and CDR2 is ANQGSEA. Written as DNA, the CDR3 is TGCAGCGTTGTCTCCGGGGGGCCCTACAATGAGCAGTTCTTC. Its protein product is CSVVSGGPYNEQFF.

The chain joins TRBV14 to TRBJ1-2; possibly TRBD1 for D (5 bases). Germline assignment: CDR1 SGHDN and CDR2 FVKESK. V shed 4 bases and J shed 2 bases, with 8 bases lying between them. The length of the CDR3 is 13 residues. CDR3 protein: CASSLTANYGYTF. The DNA of the CDR3 is TGTGCCAGCAGCCTGACAGCGAACTATGGCTACACCTTC.

The rearrangement links TRBV27 to TRBJ1-1; D is perhaps TRBD1 (5 bases). CDR1 and CDR2 from the germline V gene are MNHEY and SMNVEV (reference sequence). The length of the CDR3 is 17 residues. Trimming removed 0 bases at V and 1 base at J, with 15 bases between. In DNA form, the CDR3 reads TGTGCCAGCAGTTTATCTCGGCAGGGCTCGAGGAACACTGAAGCTTTCTTT. Amino acid sequence: CASSLSRQGSRNTEAFF.

This chain links TRBV5-6 with TRBJ1-2; D unresolved. Germline V gene sequence: CDR1 SGHDT, CDR2 YYEEEE. Trimming shortened V by 0 bases and J by 3 bases, and 6 bases separated the two germline ends. This CDR3 spans 13 amino acids. CDR3 amino acids: CASSLGGDYGYTF. The CDR3, as DNA: TGTGCCAGCAGCTTGGGGGGTGACTATGGCTACACCTTC.

V usage is TRBV25-1 and J usage is TRBJ1-4; a weak D match, TRBD1 (5 bases). V was clipped by 5 bases and J by 12 bases, with 10 bases between them. This CDR3 spans 11 amino acids. Germline lookup yields CDR1 MGHDK and CDR2 SYGVNS. The CDR3 DNA follows: TGTGCCAGCAGTAGCCGAGGGGAACTGTTTTTT. Protein sequence: CASSSRGELFF.

The rearrangement links TRBV30 to TRBJ1-1; D gene uncertain. Germline CDR1 GTSNPN, CDR2 SVGIG (reference sequence). CDR3 length equals 14 residues. V was pared by 6 bases and J by 8 bases, with 22 bases between. In nucleotides, the CDR3 is TGTGCCTGTACCAACTCCCAGGTTAGGTTAGAAGCTTTCTTT. Its translation: CACTNSQVRLEAFF.